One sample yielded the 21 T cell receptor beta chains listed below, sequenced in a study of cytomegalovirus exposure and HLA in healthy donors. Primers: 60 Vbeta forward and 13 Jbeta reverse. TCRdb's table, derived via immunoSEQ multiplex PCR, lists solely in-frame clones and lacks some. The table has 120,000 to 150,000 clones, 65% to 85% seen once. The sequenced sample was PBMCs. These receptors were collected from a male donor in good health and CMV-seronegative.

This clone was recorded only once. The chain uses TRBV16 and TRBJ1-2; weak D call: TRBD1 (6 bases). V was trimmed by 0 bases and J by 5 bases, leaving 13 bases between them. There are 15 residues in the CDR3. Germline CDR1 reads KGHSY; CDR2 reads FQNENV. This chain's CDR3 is CASSQSGGPFYGYTF. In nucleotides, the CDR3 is TGTGCCAGCAGCCAATCGGGGGGGCCCTTTTATGGCTACACCTTC.

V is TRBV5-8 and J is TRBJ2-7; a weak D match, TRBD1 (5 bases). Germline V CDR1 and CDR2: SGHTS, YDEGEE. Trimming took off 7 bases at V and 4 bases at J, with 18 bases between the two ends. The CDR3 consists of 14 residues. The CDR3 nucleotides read TGTGCCAGCTGGTCCGGTGGCAGGGCTTACGAGCAGTACTTC. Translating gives CASWSGGRAYEQYF. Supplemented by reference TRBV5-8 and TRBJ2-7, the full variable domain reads EAGVTQSPTHLIKTRGQQATLRCSPISGHTSVYWYQQALGLGLQFLLWYDEGEERNRGNFPPRFSGRQFPNYSSELNVNALELEDSALYLCASWSGGRAYEQYFGPGTRLTVT.

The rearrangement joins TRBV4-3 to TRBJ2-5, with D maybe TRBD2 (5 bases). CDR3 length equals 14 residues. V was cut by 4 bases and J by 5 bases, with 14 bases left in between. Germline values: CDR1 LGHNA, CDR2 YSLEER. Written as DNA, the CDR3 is TGCGCCAGCAGCCCTTCTCGGGGTAGGGAGACCCAGTACTTC. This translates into CASSPSRGRETQYF.

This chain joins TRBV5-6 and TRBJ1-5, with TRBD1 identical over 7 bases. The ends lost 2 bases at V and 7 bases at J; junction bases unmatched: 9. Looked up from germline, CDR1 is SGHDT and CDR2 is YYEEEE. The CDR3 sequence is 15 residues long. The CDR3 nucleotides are TGTGCCAGCAGCTTCGGGGCAGGGGGTTTGCAGCCCCAGCATTTT. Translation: CASSFGAGGLQPQHF.

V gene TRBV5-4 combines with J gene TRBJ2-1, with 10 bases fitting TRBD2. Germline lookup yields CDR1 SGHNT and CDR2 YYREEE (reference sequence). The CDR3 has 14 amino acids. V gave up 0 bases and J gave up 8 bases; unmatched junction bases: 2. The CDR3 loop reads CASSLEREGDEQFF. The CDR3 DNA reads TGTGCCAGCAGCTTGGAGCGGGAGGGCGATGAGCAGTTCTTC.

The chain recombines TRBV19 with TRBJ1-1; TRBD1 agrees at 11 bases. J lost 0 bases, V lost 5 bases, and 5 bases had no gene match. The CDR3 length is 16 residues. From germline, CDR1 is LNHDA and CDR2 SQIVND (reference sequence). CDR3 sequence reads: CASSGGQGALNTEAFF. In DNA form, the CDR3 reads TGTGCCAGTAGTGGTGGACAGGGGGCACTGAACACTGAAGCTTTCTTT. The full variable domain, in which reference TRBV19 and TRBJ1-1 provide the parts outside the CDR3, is DGGITQSPKYLFRKEGQNVTLSCEQNLNHDAMYWYRQDPGQGLRLIYYSQIVNDFQKGDIAEGYSVSREKKESFPLTVTSAQKNPTAFYLCASSGGQGALNTEAFFGQGTRLTVV.

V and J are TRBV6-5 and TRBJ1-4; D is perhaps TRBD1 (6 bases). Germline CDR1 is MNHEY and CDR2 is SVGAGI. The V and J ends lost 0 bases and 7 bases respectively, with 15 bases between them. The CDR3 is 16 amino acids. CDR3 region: CASSYSLTGETEKLFF. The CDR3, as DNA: TGTGCCAGCAGTTACTCTCTGACAGGAGAAACTGAAAAACTGTTTTTT.

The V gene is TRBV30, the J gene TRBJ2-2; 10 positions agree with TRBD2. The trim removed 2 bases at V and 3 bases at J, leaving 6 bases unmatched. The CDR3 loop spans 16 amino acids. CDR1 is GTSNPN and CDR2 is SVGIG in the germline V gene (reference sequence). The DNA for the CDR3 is TGTGCCTGGAGTCCCCTAGCGGGAGTACACACCGGGGAGCTGTTTTTT. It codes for CAWSPLAGVHTGELFF. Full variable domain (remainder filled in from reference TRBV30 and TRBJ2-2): SQTIHQWPATLVQPVGSPLSLECTVEGTSNPNLYWYRQAAGRGLQLLFYSVGIGQISSEVPQNLSASRPQDRQFILSSKKLLLSDSGFYLCAWSPLAGVHTGELFFGEGSRLTVL.

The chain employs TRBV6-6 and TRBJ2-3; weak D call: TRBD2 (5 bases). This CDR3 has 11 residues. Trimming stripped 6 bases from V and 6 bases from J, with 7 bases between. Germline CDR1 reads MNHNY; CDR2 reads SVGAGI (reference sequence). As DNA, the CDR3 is TGTGCCAGCAGCCCGGGGGATACGCAGTATTTT. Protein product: CASSPGDTQYF.

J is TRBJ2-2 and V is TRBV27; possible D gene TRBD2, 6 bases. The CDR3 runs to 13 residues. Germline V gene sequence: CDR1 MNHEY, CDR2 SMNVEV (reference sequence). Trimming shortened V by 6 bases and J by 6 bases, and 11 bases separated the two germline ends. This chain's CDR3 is CASRPREAGELFF. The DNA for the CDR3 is TGTGCCAGCAGGCCAAGGGAGGCCGGGGAGCTGTTTTTT.

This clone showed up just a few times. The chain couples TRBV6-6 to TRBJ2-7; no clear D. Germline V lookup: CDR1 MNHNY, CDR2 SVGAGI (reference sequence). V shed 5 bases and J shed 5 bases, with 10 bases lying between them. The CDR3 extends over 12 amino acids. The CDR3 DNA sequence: TGTGCCAGCAGTGATCCTAGTGACGAGCAGTACTTC. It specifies CASSDPSDEQYF.

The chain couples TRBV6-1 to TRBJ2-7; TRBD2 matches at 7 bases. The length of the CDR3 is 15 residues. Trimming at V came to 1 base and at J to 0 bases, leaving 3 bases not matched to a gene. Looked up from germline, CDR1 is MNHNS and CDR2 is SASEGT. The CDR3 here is CASSEVWTSSYEQYF. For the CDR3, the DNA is TGTGCCAGCAGTGAAGTCTGGACTAGCTCCTACGAGCAGTACTTC.

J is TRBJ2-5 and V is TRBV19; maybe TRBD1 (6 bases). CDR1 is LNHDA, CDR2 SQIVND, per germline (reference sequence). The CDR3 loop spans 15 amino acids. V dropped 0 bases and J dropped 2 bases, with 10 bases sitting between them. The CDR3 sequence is CASSIDRGWQETQYF. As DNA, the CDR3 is TGTGCCAGTAGTATAGATAGGGGGTGGCAAGAGACCCAGTACTTC. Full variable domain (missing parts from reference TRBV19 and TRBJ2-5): DGGITQSPKYLFRKEGQNVTLSCEQNLNHDAMYWYRQDPGQGLRLIYYSQIVNDFQKGDIAEGYSVSREKKESFPLTVTSAQKNPTAFYLCASSIDRGWQETQYFGPGTRLLVL.

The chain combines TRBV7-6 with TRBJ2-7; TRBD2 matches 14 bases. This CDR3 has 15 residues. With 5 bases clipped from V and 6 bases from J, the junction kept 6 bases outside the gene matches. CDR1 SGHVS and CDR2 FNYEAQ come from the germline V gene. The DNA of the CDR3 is TGTGCCAGCAGCAAGGGACTAGCGGGAGCTCCCGAGCAGTACTTC. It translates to CASSKGLAGAPEQYF.

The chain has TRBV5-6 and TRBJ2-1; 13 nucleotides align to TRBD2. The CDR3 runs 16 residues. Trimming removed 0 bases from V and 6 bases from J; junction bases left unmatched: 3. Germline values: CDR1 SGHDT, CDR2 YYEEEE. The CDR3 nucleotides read TGTGCCAGCAGCTTGGTACTAGCGGGAGGGCTCAATGAGCAGTTCTTC. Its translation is CASSLVLAGGLNEQFF.

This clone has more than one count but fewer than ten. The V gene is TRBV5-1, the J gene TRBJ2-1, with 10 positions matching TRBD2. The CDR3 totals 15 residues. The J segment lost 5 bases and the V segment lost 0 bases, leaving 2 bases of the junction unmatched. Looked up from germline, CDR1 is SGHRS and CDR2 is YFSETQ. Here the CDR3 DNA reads TGCGCCAGCAGCTTGGATCTAGCGGGGGACAATGAGCAGTTCTTC. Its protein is CASSLDLAGDNEQFF.

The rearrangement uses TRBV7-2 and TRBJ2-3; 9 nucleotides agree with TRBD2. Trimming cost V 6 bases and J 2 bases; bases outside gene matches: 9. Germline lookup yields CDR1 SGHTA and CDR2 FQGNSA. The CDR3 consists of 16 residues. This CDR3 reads CASSPNSGRFTDTQYF. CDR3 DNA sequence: TGTGCCAGCAGTCCTAATAGCGGGAGATTCACAGATACGCAGTATTTT.

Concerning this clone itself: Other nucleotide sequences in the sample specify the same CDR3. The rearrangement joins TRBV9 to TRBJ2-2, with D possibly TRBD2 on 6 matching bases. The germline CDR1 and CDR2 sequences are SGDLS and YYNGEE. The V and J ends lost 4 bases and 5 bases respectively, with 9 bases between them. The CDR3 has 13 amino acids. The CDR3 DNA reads TGTGCCAGCAGCTCCGGGGGTACCGGGGAGCTGTTTTTT. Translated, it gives CASSSGGTGELFF.

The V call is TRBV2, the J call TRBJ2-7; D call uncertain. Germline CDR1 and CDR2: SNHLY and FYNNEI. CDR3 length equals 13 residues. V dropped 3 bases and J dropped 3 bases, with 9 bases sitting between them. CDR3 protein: CASSERSLYEQYF. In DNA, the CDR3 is TGTGCCAGCAGTGAGCGTTCCCTCTACGAGCAGTACTTC.

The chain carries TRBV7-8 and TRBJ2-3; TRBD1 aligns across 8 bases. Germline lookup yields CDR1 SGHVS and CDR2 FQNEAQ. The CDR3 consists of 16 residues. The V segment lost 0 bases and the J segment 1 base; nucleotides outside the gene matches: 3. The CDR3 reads CASSLAGTGRTDTQYF. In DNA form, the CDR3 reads TGTGCCAGCAGCTTAGCCGGGACAGGACGCACAGATACGCAGTATTTT.

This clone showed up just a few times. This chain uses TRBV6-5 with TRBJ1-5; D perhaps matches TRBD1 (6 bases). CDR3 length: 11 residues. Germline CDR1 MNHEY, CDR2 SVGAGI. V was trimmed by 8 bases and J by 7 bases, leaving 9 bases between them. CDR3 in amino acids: CASGTFQPQHF. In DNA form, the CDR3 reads TGTGCCAGCGGGACATTCCAGCCCCAGCATTTT.